This T cell receptor (beta chain) was sequenced during a study of blood T cell repertoires in COVID-19 (dated by TCRdb to about 2020). Looking at the study overall: The collaborator samples originated in the United States, Italy and Spain and spanned the acute and convalescent phases of COVID-19. The samples were drawn from the first 160 participants of the ongoing ImmuneRACE study and from 1,254 subjects provided by 6 global collaborators. The prospective study material was composed of cDNA or gDNA derived from T cells, B-cell-depleted T cells, or PBMCs. A de-identified subject ID, COVID-19 status, age in years and sex were almost always included in the sample metadata. Subjects who had been exposed to COVID-19, were actively infected with it, or had recovered from it provided the deeply sampled blood TCRbeta repertoires that made up the dataset. HLA class I and class II types, where available, came from metadata supplied by the sample provider rather than from assay-based typing. The repertoires were released in a freely available public database intended as a resource for research on the immune response to SARS-CoV-2.

TCRbeta CDR3 regions were amplified from genomic DNA using the immunoSEQ Assay, a bias-controlled multiplex PCR. On the authors' methods: The number of nucleated cells in each sample was estimated by amplification of reference gene primers within the assay. To quantify the absolute abundance of each unique TCRbeta CDR3 rearrangement, sequence reads were collapsed and filtered. For each sample, productive Simpson clonality was calculated as the square root of Simpson's diversity index over productive rearrangements. Sourced from immuneACCESS, this table was stored by TCRdb with only in-frame sequences that have V and J called. A share of the clones is absent; for the studies checked, an unresolved V gene accounts for under half, and the remainder has no known explanation. Clonal size and the V and J genes are those of that table, whereas D and trimming came from the DNA. Present in this sample are about 20,000 clones, more than 90% of which were seen just once. The top ten constitute about 7.4% of the sample.

From the cysteine through the phenylalanine, the CDR3 covers 14 amino acids. The sequence is cut down to CDR3 DNA, 42 bases in frame from base 1. Via the germline V gene, CDR1 is MDHEN and CDR2 SYDVKM. At the junction V is shortened by 3 bases and J by 7 bases; bases outside the gene matches: 8. Study-level results and caveats: How much clinical and demographic metadata was included differed by source and by participant, and the metadata was provided uncurated.

Collaborating institutions collected whole blood in K2EDTA tubes following their own protocols. For TCRbeta analysis, collaborators shipped samples in one of three forms: frozen whole blood, isolated PBMCs, or DNA extracted from either of those sample types. Concerning this clone: Its antigen is still unknown. No qualities accompany the bases; no much larger clone lies one base away.

This clonotype was sampled from a man aged 65 to 85 with active COVID-19. The sample taken for sequencing was peripheral blood. The V and J genes are TRBV28 and TRBJ2-5, and 7 junction bases match TRBD2. DNA sequence: TGTGCCAGCAGTTTGTGGGAGGGGCTGGGGACCCAGTACTTC. It encodes CASSLWEGLGTQYF.